This entry lists 15 T cell receptor beta chains sequenced from one sample in a study of T cells in tuberculosis. Sorting used thawed, overnight-rested PBMC stained with anti-CD3, a viability dye and GMM-loaded CD1B tetramer. C32 glucose monomycolate from Rhodococcus equi was loaded onto the CD1B tetramers. TCRdb's table, derived via immunoSEQ multiplex PCR, lists solely in-frame clones and lacks some. The sample records 85,000 to 90,000 clones, just over 90% being singletons. The sample consisted of CD1b-GMM tetramer-negative cells sorted from PBMCs. Receptor source: an adult woman with latent tuberculosis.

In this sample, this clone turned up once. Written as DNA, the CDR3 is TGTGCCAGCAGTCGTAATATCTATAATTCACCCCTCCACTTT. Its translation is CASSRNIYNSPLHF. The rearrangement links TRBV2 to TRBJ1-6; D remains unclear. The germline CDR1 and CDR2 sequences are SNHLY and FYNNEI. The CDR3 totals 14 residues. V was clipped by 5 bases and J by 3 bases, with 8 bases between them.

The chain recombines TRBV7-8 with TRBJ2-7; perhaps TRBD2 as D (6 bases). V was pared by 2 bases and J by 7 bases, with 12 bases between. CDR1 is SGHVS and CDR2 is FQNEAQ in the germline V gene. CDR3 length equals 13 residues. The CDR3 sequence: CASSLKGGREQYV. DNA of the CDR3: TGTGCCAGCAGCTTAAAAGGAGGGCGGGAGCAGTACGTC.

This CDR3 is CASSLYGFGDYGYTF. Written as DNA, the CDR3 is TGTGCCAGCAGTTTATACGGGTTCGGGGACTATGGCTACACCTTC. The genes are TRBV27 and TRBJ1-2; no clear D gene. CDR1 and CDR2 (germline): MNHEY, SMNVEV (reference sequence). V was shortened by 1 base and J by 3 bases, with 12 bases between the two germline ends. The CDR3 length is 15 residues.

The genes are TRBV5-1 and TRBJ1-1, with 8 bases matching TRBD1. The length of the CDR3 is 16 residues. V shed 4 bases, J shed 0 bases, and the junction held 8 bases outside the gene matches. Germline V gene lookup returns CDR1 SGHRS and CDR2 YFSETQ. CDR3 protein: CASSGGTGILNTEAFF. As DNA, the CDR3 is TGCGCCAGCAGCGGGGGGACAGGAATTTTGAACACTGAAGCTTTCTTT.

This chain connects TRBV27 to TRBJ2-1, with D perhaps matching TRBD2 (5 bases). This CDR3 has 15 residues. The ends were cut back, 3 bases at V and 0 bases at J, with 9 bases in the middle. Germline CDR1 is MNHEY and CDR2 is SMNVEV (reference sequence). The CDR3 loop is CASSLGATSYNEQFF. CDR3 sequence (DNA): TGTGCCAGCAGTTTGGGAGCGACCTCCTACAATGAGCAGTTCTTC.

This chain joins TRBV7-2 and TRBJ1-1, with 7 bases matching TRBD1. Germline V gives CDR1 SGHTA, CDR2 FQGNSA. V lost 10 bases to trimming and J lost 4 bases; unmatched junction nucleotides: 12. The length of the CDR3 is 14 residues. Here the CDR3 reads CATLTTGVGTEAFF. The CDR3 region has the DNA TGTGCCACTTTAACAACAGGGGTTGGCACTGAAGCTTTCTTT.

V gene TRBV10-3 combines with J gene TRBJ2-6; 9 nucleotides match TRBD1. The CDR3 covers 16 residues. V lost 5 bases to trimming and J lost 4 bases; unmatched junction nucleotides: 6. In germline, CDR1 is ENHRY, CDR2 SYGVKD. Written as DNA, the CDR3 is TGTGCCATCAGTCCCGGGACAGGGTCCGGGGCCAACGTCCTGACTTTC. Translating it yields CAISPGTGSGANVLTF.

The chain combines TRBV2 with TRBJ2-1; 9 nucleotides match TRBD1. CDR1 SNHLY and CDR2 FYNNEI come from the germline V gene. The CDR3 contains 14 residues. Losses at the gene ends were 6 bases for V and 7 bases for J; bases not matched to a gene: 7. CDR3 in amino acids: CASSEQGAENEQFF. As DNA, the CDR3 is TGTGCCAGCAGCGAACAGGGGGCTGAGAATGAGCAGTTCTTC.

This clone has only one observation. The chain links TRBV29-1 to TRBJ2-1; 7 bases are a match to TRBD2. The CDR3 loop spans 15 amino acids. Germline V gives CDR1 SQVTM, CDR2 ANQGSEA. The J segment lost 2 bases and the V segment lost 4 bases, leaving 8 bases of the junction unmatched. The CDR3 coding sequence is TGCAGCGTTGTCCCGACTAGCAACCCCTACAATGAGCAGTTCTTC. It translates to CSVVPTSNPYNEQFF.

J is TRBJ1-2 and V is TRBV6-5; 7 bases match TRBD1. CDR1 is MNHEY and CDR2 is SVGAGI in the germline V gene. J gave up 4 bases and V 0 bases, and 5 bases lay outside the gene matches. The CDR3 length is 15 residues. The CDR3 DNA reads as TGTGCCAGCAGTTACTCTGGTGGGGACAGCTATGGCTACACCTTC. Protein sequence: CASSYSGGDSYGYTF.

This clone was picked up one time. The sample contains more than one DNA sequence encoding this CDR3. V is TRBV5-8 and J is TRBJ2-2, with 8 bases identical to TRBD2. The CDR3 extends over 17 amino acids. Trimming took 3 bases from V and 4 from J; bases not matched to a gene: 11. The germline gives CDR1 SGHTS, CDR2 YDEGEE. CDR3 region: CASSWRIGGGRTGELFF. DNA of the CDR3: TGTGCCAGCAGCTGGAGAATCGGGGGGGGGCGCACCGGGGAGCTGTTTTTT.

The rearrangement links TRBV6-1 to TRBJ2-7, with TRBD1 matching over 8 bases. With 7 bases clipped from V and 0 bases from J, the junction kept 5 bases outside the gene matches. This CDR3 spans 14 amino acids. Germline V lookup: CDR1 MNHNS, CDR2 SASEGT. CDR3 sequence: CASTQGALSYEQYF. The CDR3, as DNA: TGTGCCAGCACCCAGGGGGCTCTCTCCTACGAGCAGTACTTC.

The rearrangement joins TRBV7-2 to TRBJ1-5; 7 nucleotides line up with TRBD1. The V gene end was trimmed by 5 bases and the J gene end by 0 bases; junction bases not matched to a gene: 13. The CDR3 runs 18 residues. CDR1 and CDR2 (germline): SGHTA, FQGNSA. CDR3 coding DNA: TGTGCCAGCAGCACTCCGACAGGGTCCCACCCTAGCAATCAGCCCCAGCATTTT. Its translation is CASSTPTGSHPSNQPQHF.

This clone was seen just once. The chain is built from TRBV2 and TRBJ2-5, with 7 bases aligning to TRBD1. Germline CDR1 is SNHLY and CDR2 is FYNNEI. This CDR3 is 14 amino acids long. V dropped 9 bases and J dropped 3; count of bases not matched to a gene: 10. The DNA for the CDR3 is TGTGCCAGTAAACGGGACAGAACAAAAGAGACCCAGTACTTC. Translating gives CASKRDRTKETQYF.

The V and J genes are TRBV6-6 and TRBJ1-2; the match to TRBD1 covers 7 bases. CDR1 is MNHNY, CDR2 SVGAGI, per germline (reference sequence). CDR3 length: 14 residues. The J segment lost 4 bases and the V segment lost 0 bases, leaving 2 bases of the junction unmatched. This CDR3 is CASSYSGGSYGYTF. CDR3 bases: TGTGCCAGCAGTTACTCAGGGGGCAGCTATGGCTACACCTTC.